Here is one T cell receptor beta chain with its context. Trimming stripped 0 bases from V and 7 bases from J, with 8 bases between. Germline V gives CDR1 SGHNT, CDR2 YYREEE (reference sequence). CDR3 length equals 13 residues. One entry per CDR3 protein, called by TCRdb with MiXCR from the RT-PCR reads. The repertoire has about 31,000 distinct CDR3 sequences, 6.5% to 7% of them found once; the top ten carry around a third. The sample is drawn from a study of patients and donors after allogeneic stem cell transplantation. This rearrangement joins TRBV5-4 to TRBJ2-1; D remains ambiguous. Sequenced sample: blood, either unsorted or a sorted T cell fraction (not recorded which). The TCR originated in a human donor who was either an allogeneic HSCT recipient or a stem cell or donor lymphocyte infusion donor (not recorded which). It is not recorded whose cells these are; they may come from a transplant donor. CDR3: CASSLGLKNEQFF. The CDR3 DNA sequence: TGTGCCAGCAGCTTGGGGTTGAAGAATGAGCAGTTCTTC.